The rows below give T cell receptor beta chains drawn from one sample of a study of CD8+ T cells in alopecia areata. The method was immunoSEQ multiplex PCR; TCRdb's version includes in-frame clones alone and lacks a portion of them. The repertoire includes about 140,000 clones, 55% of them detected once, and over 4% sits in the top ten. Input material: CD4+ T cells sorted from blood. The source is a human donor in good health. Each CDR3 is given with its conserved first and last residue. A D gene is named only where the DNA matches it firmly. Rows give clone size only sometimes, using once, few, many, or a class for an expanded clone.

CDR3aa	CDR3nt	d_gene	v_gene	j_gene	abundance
CASSAGTPNTGELFF	TGCGCCAGCAGCGCCGGGACACCAAACACCGGGGAGCTGTTTTTT	-	TRBV5-1	TRBJ2-2	-
CASSLAGGNEQFF	TGTGCCAGCAGCTTAGCGGGAGGCAATGAGCAGTTCTTC	-	TRBV7-9	TRBJ2-1	-
CSVRTGLNTGELFF	TGCAGCGTCCGGACTGGATTGAACACCGGGGAGCTGTTTTTT	-	TRBV29-1	TRBJ2-2	-
CASLRVREGYEQYF	TGTGCCAGCCTACGTGTACGGGAGGGCTACGAGCAGTACTTC	TRBD2	TRBV6-1	TRBJ2-7	-
CASRRLGSEQYF	TGTGCCAGCAGGCGATTGGGGAGCGAGCAGTACTTC	-	TRBV6-5	TRBJ2-7	-
CASRSRGAGAYEQYF	TGTGCCAGCCGCAGCAGAGGGGCGGGAGCCTACGAGCAGTACTTC	TRBD2	TRBV27	TRBJ2-7	few
CASSPPDGFNEQFF	TGTGCCAGCAGCCCGCCGGATGGGTTCAATGAGCAGTTCTTC	-	TRBV7-9	TRBJ2-1	-
CASSPRVLSGYTF	TGTGCCAGCAGCCCGAGGGTCCTGTCGGGCTACACCTTC	-	TRBV27	TRBJ1-2	-
CASSVTSSGTGELFF	TGTGCCAGCAGCGTAACGTCTAGCGGCACCGGGGAGCTGTTTTTT	TRBD2	TRBV9	TRBJ2-2	-
CASSAVNTEAFF	TGCGCCAGCTCCGCGGTGAACACTGAAGCTTTCTTT	-	TRBV5-1	TRBJ1-1	-
CASNRAVDGNQPQHF	TGTGCCAGTAATCGGGCAGTGGATGGCAATCAGCCCCAGCATTTT	-	TRBV19	TRBJ1-5	-
CSVEGLAGLNTGELFF	TGCAGCGTTGAGGGACTAGCGGGATTGAACACCGGGGAGCTGTTTTTT	TRBD2	TRBV29-1	TRBJ2-2	-
CSVYMGQGTTEAFF	TGCAGCGTATATATGGGACAGGGGACCACTGAAGCTTTCTTT	TRBD1	TRBV29-1	TRBJ1-1	-
CSARVHTEAFF	TGCAGCGCAAGGGTGCACACTGAAGCTTTCTTT	-	TRBV29-1	TRBJ1-1	-
CASSYSSRGREKLFF	TGTGCCAGCAGTTACTCATCCCGAGGCAGGGAAAAACTGTTTTTT	-	TRBV6-5	TRBJ1-4	-
CASSLGDTTDTQYF	TGTGCCAGCAGCTTAGGGGACACCACAGATACGCAGTATTTT	-	TRBV11-3	TRBJ2-3	few
CASTPSTGSNYGYTF	TGTGCCAGCACCCCCTCGACAGGGTCTAACTATGGCTACACCTTC	TRBD1	TRBV7-9	TRBJ1-2	once
CASSRTGIQETQYF	TGTGCCAGCAGTCGGACTGGAATACAAGAGACCCAGTACTTC	-	TRBV6-6	TRBJ2-5	-
CASTIAGGMRDEQYF	TGTGCCTCCACAATAGCGGGAGGGATGAGGGACGAGCAGTACTTC	TRBD2	TRBV30	TRBJ2-7	few
CASSPERLSSYEQYF	TGTGCCAGCTCACCAGAGCGGTTAAGCTCCTACGAGCAGTACTTC	-	TRBV18	TRBJ2-7	-
CSVGDTEAFF	TGCAGCGTTGGGGACACTGAAGCTTTCTTT	-	TRBV29-1	TRBJ1-1	-
CASSLDWTKQFF	TGTGCCAGCAGCTTAGATTGGACAAAGCAGTTCTTC	-	TRBV27	TRBJ2-1	-
CASSVNRDSRTRQPQHF	TGTGCCAGCAGTGTGAACCGGGACTCGCGGACGAGGCAGCCCCAGCATTTT	-	TRBV28	TRBJ1-5	-
CSVGSGGGNTDTQYF	TGCAGCGTTGGGTCCGGCGGGGGCAACACAGATACGCAGTATTTT	-	TRBV29-1	TRBJ2-3	-
CAISGTGLSNTGELFF	TGTGCCATCAGTGGGACCGGGCTATCGAACACCGGGGAGCTGTTTTTT	-	TRBV10-3	TRBJ2-2	-
CASKRTGGVGNQETQYF	TGCGCCAGCAAGAGGACAGGGGGCGTCGGGAATCAAGAGACCCAGTACTTC	TRBD1	TRBV5-1	TRBJ2-5	once
CASSGGWQGNTGELFF	TGTGCCAGCAGCGGAGGTTGGCAGGGGAACACCGGGGAGCTGTTTTTT	-	TRBV27	TRBJ2-2	-
CSVGRDSQRGTQYF	TGCAGCGTTGGACGGGACTCTCAGAGGGGGACCCAGTACTTC	-	TRBV29-1	TRBJ2-5	few
CASREGYEQYF	TGTGCCAGCAGGGAGGGGTACGAGCAGTACTTC	-	TRBV2	TRBJ2-7	-
CAISESGLAGYEQFF	TGTGCCATCAGTGAGTCCGGACTAGCGGGATATGAGCAGTTCTTC	TRBD2	TRBV10-3	TRBJ2-1	-
CASRREQGARNTEAFF	TGTGCCAGCAGACGCGAACAGGGGGCAAGGAACACTGAAGCTTTCTTT	TRBD1	TRBV28	TRBJ1-1	-
CASSTSTAKNIQYF	TGTGCCAGCAGTACTAGTACGGCCAAAAACATTCAGTACTTC	-	TRBV7-3	TRBJ2-4	-
CASSLGQEISEANVLTF	TGCGCCAGCAGCCTAGGACAGGAGATCTCTGAGGCCAACGTCCTGACTTTC	TRBD1	TRBV4-1	TRBJ2-6	-
CASSLGLNYGYTF	TGTGCCAGCAGCTTGGGGCTGAACTATGGCTACACCTTC	-	TRBV7-8	TRBJ1-2	-
CASSSHQPQHF	TGTGCCAGCAGCTCTCATCAGCCCCAGCATTTT	-	TRBV7-9	TRBJ1-5	-
CASSWGQTYEQYF	TGTGCCAGCAGCTGGGGACAGACCTACGAGCAGTACTTC	TRBD1	TRBV5-8	TRBJ2-7	-
CASGTVWDQPQHF	TGTGCCAGCGGGACAGTTTGGGACCAGCCCCAGCATTTT	TRBD1	TRBV6-5	TRBJ1-5	-
CASRPTGTGTGELFF	TGTGCCAGCAGGCCGACAGGGACCGGGACCGGGGAGCTGTTTTTT	TRBD1	TRBV28	TRBJ2-2	few
CASSLDLNEQYF	TGCGCCAGCAGCTTGGATTTGAACGAGCAGTACTTC	-	TRBV5-1	TRBJ2-7	-
CSVGERQPQHF	TGCAGTGTCGGGGAACGGCAGCCCCAGCATTTT	-	TRBV20-1	TRBJ1-5	-
CASSLRGARETQYF	TGTGCCAGCAGCTTAAGGGGGGCGCGGGAGACCCAGTACTTC	-	TRBV7-8	TRBJ2-5	-